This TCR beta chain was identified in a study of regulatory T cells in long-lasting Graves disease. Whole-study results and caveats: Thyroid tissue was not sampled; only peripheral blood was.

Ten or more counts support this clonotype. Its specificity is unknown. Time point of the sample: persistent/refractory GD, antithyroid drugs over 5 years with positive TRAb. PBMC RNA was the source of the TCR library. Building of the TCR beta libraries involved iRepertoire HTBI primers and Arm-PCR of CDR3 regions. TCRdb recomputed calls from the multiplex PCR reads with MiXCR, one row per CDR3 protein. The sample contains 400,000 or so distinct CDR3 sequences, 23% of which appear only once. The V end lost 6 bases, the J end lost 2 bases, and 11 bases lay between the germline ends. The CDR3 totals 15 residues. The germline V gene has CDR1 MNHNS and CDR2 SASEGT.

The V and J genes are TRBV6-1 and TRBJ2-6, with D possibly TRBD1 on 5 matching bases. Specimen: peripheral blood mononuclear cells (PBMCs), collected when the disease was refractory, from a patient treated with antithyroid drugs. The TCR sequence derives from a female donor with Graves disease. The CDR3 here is CASRSQGAGANVLTF. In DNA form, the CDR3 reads TGTGCCAGCAGATCCCAGGGTGCTGGGGCCAACGTCCTGACTTTC.